These 28 T cell receptor beta chains were all obtained from the same sample, sequenced in a study of CD8 T cells in ankylosing spondylitis. TCRdb re-analysed the 5' RACE reads in MiXCR, keeping a single row per CDR3 protein. The table includes about 160,000 distinct CDR3 sequences, around 16% detected once. What was sequenced was blood, either unsorted or a sorted T cell fraction (not recorded which). The receptors come from a male donor with ankylosing spondylitis or in good health (not recorded which).

This clonotype occurred many times. The chain couples TRBV6-5 to TRBJ1-2; TRBD1 matches 8 bases. The CDR3 contains 13 residues. The trim removed 6 bases at V and 8 bases at J, leaving 8 bases unmatched. The germline V gene encodes CDR1 MNHEY and CDR2 SVGAGI. CDR3 in amino acids: CASSRGQGYGYTF. CDR3 in DNA: TGTGCCAGCAGCCGCGGACAGGGTTACGGCTACACCTTC.

This chain uses TRBV29-1 with TRBJ2-2; TRBD2 aligns across 9 bases. J lost 5 bases, V lost 5 bases, and 12 bases had no gene match. The length of the CDR3 is 16 residues. Germline CDR1 is SQVTM and CDR2 is ANQGSEA. CDR3 residues: CSVHNGREGLTGELFF. CDR3 DNA sequence: TGCAGCGTTCACAATGGGCGGGAGGGTTTAACCGGGGAGCTGTTTTTT.

This clonotype was observed many times. The V and J genes are TRBV28 and TRBJ1-5; no definite D call. This CDR3 contains 15 residues. The germline V gene encodes CDR1 MDHEN and CDR2 SYDVKM. The germline V and J ends were trimmed by 3 bases and 3 bases, with 12 bases remaining between them. The CDR3 DNA reads TGTGCCAGCAGTTTCCTACAGCGATACAATCAGCCCCAGCATTTT. It codes for CASSFLQRYNQPQHF.

The chain uses TRBV4-1 and TRBJ2-5, with D perhaps TRBD1 (6 bases). The germline V and J ends were trimmed by 4 bases and 5 bases, with 14 bases remaining between them. The CDR3 has 14 amino acids. Germline V gene sequence: CDR1 MGHRA, CDR2 YSYEKL. The CDR3 protein is CASSLSTGLETQYF. The CDR3 DNA follows: TGCGCCAGCAGCCTTTCTACAGGGCTCGAGACCCAGTACTTC.

A few counts support this clonotype. The junction departs from germline at one end; a sequencing error may be responsible. The V gene is TRBV5-4, the J gene TRBJ2-1, with TRBD2 identical over 7 bases. This CDR3 contains 17 residues. Germline V CDR1 and CDR2: SGHNT, YYREEE (reference sequence). CDR3 protein: CASTLGSPSGSYNGQFF. DNA of the CDR3: TGTGCCAGCACCTTGGGTTCGCCTAGCGGATCCTACAATGGGCAGTTCTTC.

This chain uses TRBV10-1 with TRBJ2-7; TRBD2 matches 10 bases. This CDR3 spans 16 amino acids. V trimming: 7 bases; J trimming: 2 bases; junction bases outside the gene matches: 11. Looked up from germline, CDR1 is WNHNN and CDR2 is SYGVQD (reference sequence). Here the CDR3 reads CASKGRPSGRAYEQYF. The CDR3, as DNA: TGCGCCAGCAAAGGACGACCGAGCGGGAGGGCCTACGAGCAGTACTTC.

The CDR3 spells CARSATSNTGELFF. In nucleotides, the CDR3 is TGTGCCAGAAGCGCAACATCGAACACCGGGGAGCTGTTTTTT. The chain carries TRBV7-9 and TRBJ2-2; D not certain. Germline V gene data show CDR1 as SEHNR and CDR2 as FQNEAQ (reference sequence). The CDR3 sequence is 14 residues long. Trimming pared 9 bases from V and 0 bases from J, leaving 11 bases between.

This clonotype turned up a few times. This chain links TRBV3-1 with TRBJ2-1; a weak D match, TRBD1 (5 bases). Germline-derived CDR1 and CDR2 are LGHDT and YNNKEL (reference sequence). Trimming shortened V by 2 bases and J by 12 bases, and 8 bases separated the two germline ends. CDR3 size: 11 residues. The CDR3 loop is CASSQTGGQFF. CDR3 in DNA: TGTGCCAGCAGCCAAACAGGTGGGCAGTTCTTC.

This clonotype was counted only a few times. The chain combines TRBV28 with TRBJ2-1; TRBD2 matches at 11 bases. The V segment lost 10 bases and the J segment 5 bases; nucleotides outside the gene matches: 7. CDR1 and CDR2 from the germline V gene are MDHEN and SYDVKM. The CDR3 is made up of 14 amino acids. The CDR3 is CATPGTSGHNEQFF. As DNA, the CDR3 is TGTGCCACCCCCGGGACTAGCGGCCACAATGAGCAGTTCTTC.

This clonotype has at least ten counts. The chain employs TRBV6-1 and TRBJ2-1; either TRBD1 or TRBD2 may fit D (5 bases each). CDR3 length: 14 amino acids. V was shortened by 11 bases and J by 0 bases, with 14 bases between the two germline ends. The germline V gene encodes CDR1 MNHNS and CDR2 SASEGT. CDR3 residues: CAAGTGSSYNEQFF. In DNA form, the CDR3 reads TGTGCCGCCGGGACGGGAAGCTCCTACAATGAGCAGTTCTTC.

The gene calls are TRBV5-4 and TRBJ2-2; D possibly matches TRBD1 or TRBD2 (5 bases each). There are 17 residues in the CDR3. CDR1 and CDR2 (germline): SGHNT, YYREEE (reference sequence). The V and J ends lost 4 bases and 4 bases respectively, with 20 bases between them. DNA of the CDR3: TGTGCCAGCAGCCCCCCCGGGGCAGGGAGCTCCACCGGGGAGCTGTTTTTT. This translates into CASSPPGAGSSTGELFF.

J is TRBJ1-2 and V is TRBV5-1, with 9 bases fitting TRBD1. Looked up from germline, CDR1 is SGHRS and CDR2 is YFSETQ. The CDR3 extends over 17 amino acids. V trimming: 1 base; J trimming: 2 bases; junction bases outside the gene matches: 9. CDR3 DNA sequence: TGCGCCAGCAGCTTGAAGGAGGGACAGGGAGTGAACTATGGCTACACCTTC. Its translation: CASSLKEGQGVNYGYTF.

This clonotype was seen ten or more times. This chain links TRBV28 with TRBJ2-5, with unresolved D. The ends were cut back, 6 bases at V and 5 bases at J, with 16 bases in the middle. This CDR3 has 14 residues. Germline CDR1 and CDR2: MDHEN and SYDVKM. DNA of the CDR3: TGTGCCAGCAGCGGACCCCGTTACTGGGAGACCCAGTACTTC. It translates to CASSGPRYWETQYF.

Ten or more counts support this clonotype. The V and J genes are TRBV12-3 or TRBV12-4 and TRBJ2-3; 10 bases align to TRBD2. CDR3 length: 15 amino acids. The ends lost 6 bases at V and 1 base at J; junction bases unmatched: 4. The CDR3 DNA is TGTGCCAGCAGCGGACTAGCGGCCGGCACAGATACGCAGTATTTT. As protein: CASSGLAAGTDTQYF.

This clonotype was picked up many times. J is TRBJ2-7 and V is TRBV5-5, with TRBD1 matching 10 bases. The length of the CDR3 is 14 residues. With V trimmed by 4 bases and J by 5 bases, 6 bases remained unmatched. Germline-derived CDR1 and CDR2 are SGHKS and YYEKEE (reference sequence). The CDR3 region is CASSRRQGANEQYF. CDR3 DNA sequence: TGTGCCAGCAGCCGGCGACAGGGGGCGAACGAGCAGTACTTC.

The table lists this clonotype with a few counts. The rearrangement joins TRBV15 to TRBJ2-7; D might be TRBD1 (5 bases). The CDR3 is 17 amino acids. V lost 0 bases and J lost 0, with 15 bases in between. The germline CDR1 and CDR2 sequences are LNHNV and YYDKDF (reference sequence). CDR3 amino acids: CATSRDLGRSSSYEQYF. CDR3 coding DNA: TGTGCCACCAGCAGAGATTTGGGGCGTTCCAGCTCCTACGAGCAGTACTTC.

This clonotype was observed a handful of times. The chain recombines TRBV5-6 with TRBJ2-1; D is unclear. Germline CDR1 reads SGHDT; CDR2 reads YYEEEE. Trimming pared 4 bases from V and 0 bases from J, leaving 14 bases between. This CDR3 spans 16 amino acids. The CDR3 spells CASSPRLFVSYNEQFF. CDR3 in DNA: TGTGCCAGCAGCCCCCGCCTCTTTGTCTCCTACAATGAGCAGTTCTTC.

This clonotype was seen ten or more times. The chain employs TRBV20-1 and TRBJ2-5, with TRBD2 identical over 9 bases. The CDR3 is 16 residues long. Germline CDR1 and CDR2: DFQATT and SNEGSKA (reference sequence). Trimming took 6 bases from V and 1 from J; bases not matched to a gene: 12. CDR3 amino acids: CSAINSGRLTQETQYF. The CDR3 nucleotides read TGCAGTGCAATCAATAGCGGGAGACTAACCCAAGAGACCCAGTACTTC.

Regarding this clonotype: Possible read error: a much larger clone is one base away. The chain uses TRBV19 and TRBJ2-5, with 11 bases aligning to TRBD2. Per germline, CDR1 LNHDA and CDR2 SQIVND (reference sequence). CDR3 size: 19 residues. The CDR3 loop reads CASSISGTSGPTGQEAQYF. CDR3 in DNA: TGTGCCAGTAGTATCTCCGGGACTAGCGGCCCAACAGGCCAAGAGGCCCAGTACTTC.

This clonotype was seen ten or more times. In nucleotides, the CDR3 is TGTGCCAGCAGTTTTTCAGGGTCCCCTCAGCCCCAGCATTTT. Its translation is CASSFSGSPQPQHF. The chain recombines TRBV12-3 or TRBV12-4 with TRBJ1-5; a weak D match, TRBD1 (5 bases). CDR3 size: 14 residues. Trimming removed 3 bases at V and 6 bases at J, with 12 bases between.

The V and J genes are TRBV29-1 and TRBJ2-5; 9 bases agree with TRBD1. Germline-derived CDR1 and CDR2 are SQVTM and ANQGSEA. The CDR3 runs to 14 residues. V was clipped by 3 bases and J by 5 bases; unmatched bases: 7. The CDR3 region is CSVEGQGLGETQYF. The CDR3, as DNA: TGCAGCGTTGAGGGACAGGGTTTGGGGGAGACCCAGTACTTC.

This clonotype was observed many times. V gene TRBV27 combines with J gene TRBJ2-7, with D maybe TRBD2 (5 bases). The CDR3 length is 11 residues. Germline assignment: CDR1 MNHEY and CDR2 SMNVEV (reference sequence). Trimming removed 2 bases at V and 6 bases at J, with 5 bases between. The CDR3 protein is CASSLRGEQYF. The DNA of the CDR3 is TGTGCCAGCAGTTTACGGGGCGAGCAGTACTTC.

This clonotype showed up many times. CDR3 nucleotides: TGCGCCAGCAGCCCCGACAGGGGGCCGGGAGATACGCAGTATTTT. Translating gives CASSPDRGPGDTQYF. This chain links TRBV5-1 with TRBJ2-3, with TRBD1 matching 10 bases. J gave up 5 bases and V 4 bases, and 7 bases lay outside the gene matches. The germline V gene has CDR1 SGHRS and CDR2 YFSETQ. The CDR3 runs 15 residues.

DNA for the CDR3: TGTGCCTGGAGACCTTTGGGGACGAACACCGGGGAGCTGTTTTTT. It codes for CAWRPLGTNTGELFF. The V call is TRBV30, the J call TRBJ2-2; D gene uncertain. This CDR3 spans 15 amino acids. Trimming removed 3 bases at V and 0 bases at J, with 11 bases between. Germline assignment: CDR1 GTSNPN and CDR2 SVGIG (reference sequence).

There are many counts of this clonotype. The chain carries TRBV28 and TRBJ2-1, with D tentatively TRBD1 or TRBD2 (5 bases each). This CDR3 region has 17 residues. The germline V gene encodes CDR1 MDHEN and CDR2 SYDVKM. V was cut by 2 bases and J by 2 bases, with 16 bases left in between. CDR3 sequence: CASSLAPGTSTYNEQFF. For the CDR3, the DNA is TGTGCCAGCAGTTTAGCCCCCGGGACCTCAACCTACAATGAGCAGTTCTTC. Drawing the rest from reference TRBV28 and TRBJ2-1, the complete variable domain is DVKVTQSSRYLVKRTGEKVFLECVQDMDHENMFWYRQDPGLGLRLIYFSYDVKMKEKGDIPEGYSVSREKKERFSLILESASTNQTSMYLCASSLAPGTSTYNEQFFGPGTRLTVL.

This clonotype was recorded at least ten times. The V and J genes are TRBV6-1 and TRBJ2-3, with D perhaps TRBD2 (6 bases). Germline CDR1 is MNHNS and CDR2 is SASEGT. V dropped 4 bases and J dropped 5 bases, with 10 bases sitting between them. CDR3 length equals 13 residues. The CDR3 DNA sequence: TGTGCCAGCAGTGCGGGAGTAGGAGATACGCAGTATTTT. Translation gives CASSAGVGDTQYF.

The table lists this clonotype with many counts. The chain joins TRBV5-1 to TRBJ1-5; 8 positions match TRBD1. CDR1 and CDR2 from the germline V gene are SGHRS and YFSETQ. The CDR3 length is 13 residues. V lost 4 bases, J lost 9 bases, and 6 bases stayed unmatched. CDR3 nucleotides: TGCGCCAGCAGCAACGGACAGGGTGGGCCCCAGCATTTT. Translating gives CASSNGQGGPQHF.

The chain uses TRBV24-1 and TRBJ1-1; D may be TRBD1 (5 bases). V shed 1 base and J shed 5 bases, with 7 bases lying between them. Germline assignment: CDR1 KGHDR and CDR2 SFDVKD. This CDR3 contains 13 residues. The CDR3 sequence: CATSDFSGTEAFF. The DNA for the CDR3 is TGTGCCACCAGTGATTTTTCAGGGACTGAAGCTTTCTTT.